This T cell receptor beta chain was observed in a study of shared clonotypes between healthy human individuals. About this clone: One end of the junction does not line up with germline, which may come from a read error. This sample also contains other DNA sequences that code for the same CDR3.

Using immunoSEQ multiplex PCR, the repertoire was profiled, and TCRdb retains in-frame clones only, with some absent. Counted here are 490,000 or so clones, around 80% occurring once; the ten biggest clones make up 10% to 15%. Donors had no recently reported acute infections or vaccinations and were HIV-negative. The CDR3 consists of 14 residues. Germline CDR1 and CDR2: SNHLY and FYNNEI. This receptor was obtained from a woman aged 35 to 49 in good health. Some clones in this sample may be carry-over from other donors' samples. The sample taken for sequencing was PBMCs. V is TRBV2 and J is TRBJ1-5; perhaps TRBD1 as D (5 bases). Here the CDR3 reads CASSPGGEAQPQHF. The CDR3 bases are TGTGCTAGCAGCCCGGGGGGGGAGGCTCAGCCCCAGCACTTT.